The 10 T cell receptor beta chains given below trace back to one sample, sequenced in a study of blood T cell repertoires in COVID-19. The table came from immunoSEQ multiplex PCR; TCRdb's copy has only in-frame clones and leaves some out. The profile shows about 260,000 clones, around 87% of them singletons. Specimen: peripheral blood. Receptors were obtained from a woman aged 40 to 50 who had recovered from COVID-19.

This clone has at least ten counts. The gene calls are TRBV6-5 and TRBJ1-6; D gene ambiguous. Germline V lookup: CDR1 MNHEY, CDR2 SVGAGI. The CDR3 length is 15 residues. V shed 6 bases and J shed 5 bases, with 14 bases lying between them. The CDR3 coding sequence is TGTGCCAGCAGACCCGTCTTTACTGATAATTCACCCCTCCACTTT. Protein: CASRPVFTDNSPLHF.

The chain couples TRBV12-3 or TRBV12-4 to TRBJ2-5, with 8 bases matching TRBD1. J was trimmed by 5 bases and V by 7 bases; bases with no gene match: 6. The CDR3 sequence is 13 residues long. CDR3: CASTKDRVETQYF. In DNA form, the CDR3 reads TGTGCCAGCACCAAGGACAGGGTGGAGACCCAGTACTTC.

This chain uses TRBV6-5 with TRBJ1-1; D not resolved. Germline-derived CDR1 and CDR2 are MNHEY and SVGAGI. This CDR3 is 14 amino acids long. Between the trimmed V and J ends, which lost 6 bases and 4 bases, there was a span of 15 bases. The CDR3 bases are TGTGCCAGCAGGAGAGAGGCTTCGGGCACTGAAGCTTTCTTT. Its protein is CASRREASGTEAFF.

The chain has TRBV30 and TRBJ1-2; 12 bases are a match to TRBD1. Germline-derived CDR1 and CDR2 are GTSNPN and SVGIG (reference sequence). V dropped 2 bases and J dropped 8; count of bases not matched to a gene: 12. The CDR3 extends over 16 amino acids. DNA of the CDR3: TGTGCCTGGAGTCCCCTTTGGGACAGGGGGCTCTACGGCTACACCTTC. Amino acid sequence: CAWSPLWDRGLYGYTF.

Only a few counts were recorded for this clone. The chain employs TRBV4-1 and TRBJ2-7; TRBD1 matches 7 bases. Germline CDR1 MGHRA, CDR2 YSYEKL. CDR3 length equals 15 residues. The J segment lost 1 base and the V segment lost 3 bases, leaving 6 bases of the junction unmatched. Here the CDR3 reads CASSHRDRRSYEQYF. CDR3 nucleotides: TGCGCCAGCAGCCATCGGGACAGACGATCCTACGAGCAGTACTTC.

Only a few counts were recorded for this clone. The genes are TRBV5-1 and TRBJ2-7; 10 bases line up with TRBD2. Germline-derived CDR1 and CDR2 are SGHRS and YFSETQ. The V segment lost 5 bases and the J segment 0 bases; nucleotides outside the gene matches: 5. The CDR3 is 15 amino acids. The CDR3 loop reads CASRGLARASYEQYF. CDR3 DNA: TGCGCCAGCAGGGGACTAGCGAGGGCCTCCTACGAGCAGTACTTC. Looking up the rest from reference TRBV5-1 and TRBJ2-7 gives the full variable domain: KAGVTQTPRYLIKTRGQQVTLSCSPISGHRSVSWYQQTPGQGLQFLFEYFSETQRNKGNFPGRFSGRQFSNSRSEMNVSTLELGDSALYLCASRGLARASYEQYFGPGTRLTVT.

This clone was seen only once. The CDR3, as DNA: TGTGCCAGTAGTAAGACAGGGGGCGAGACTGAAGCTTTCTTT. It yields the protein CASSKTGGETEAFF. This chain uses TRBV19 with TRBJ1-1; 10 bases fit TRBD1. This CDR3 has 14 residues. CDR1 is LNHDA and CDR2 is SQIVND in the germline V gene (reference sequence). With V trimmed by 4 bases and J by 5 bases, 4 bases remained unmatched. The full variable domain, in which reference TRBV19 and TRBJ1-1 provide the parts outside the CDR3, is DGGITQSPKYLFRKEGQNVTLSCEQNLNHDAMYWYRQDPGQGLRLIYYSQIVNDFQKGDIAEGYSVSREKKESFPLTVTSAQKNPTAFYLCASSKTGGETEAFFGQGTRLTVV.

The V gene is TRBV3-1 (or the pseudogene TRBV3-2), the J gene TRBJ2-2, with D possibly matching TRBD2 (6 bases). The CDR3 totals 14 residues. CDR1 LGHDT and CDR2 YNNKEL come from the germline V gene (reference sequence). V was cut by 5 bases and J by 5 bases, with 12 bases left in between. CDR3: CASSIRRGTGELFF. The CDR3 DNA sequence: TGTGCCAGCAGCATCCGGCGGGGTACCGGGGAGCTGTTTTTT.

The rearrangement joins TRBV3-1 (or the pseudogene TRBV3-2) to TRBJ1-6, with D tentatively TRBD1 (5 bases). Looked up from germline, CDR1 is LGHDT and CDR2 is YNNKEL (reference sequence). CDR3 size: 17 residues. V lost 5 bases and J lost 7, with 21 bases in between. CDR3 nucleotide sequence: TGTGCCAGCAGCTTTCGAGCGGAGGCAGGGAGGAATTCACCCCTCCACTTT. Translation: CASSFRAEAGRNSPLHF.

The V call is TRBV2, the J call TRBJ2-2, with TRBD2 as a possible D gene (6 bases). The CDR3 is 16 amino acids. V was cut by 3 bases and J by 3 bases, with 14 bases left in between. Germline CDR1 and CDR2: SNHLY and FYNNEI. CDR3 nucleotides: TGTGCCAGCAGTGATGAGTCGCGGGACTACACCGGGGAGCTGTTTTTT. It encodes CASSDESRDYTGELFF. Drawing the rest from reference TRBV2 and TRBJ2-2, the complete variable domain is EPEVTQTPSHQVTQMGQEVILRCVPISNHLYFYWYRQILGQKVEFLVSFYNNEISEKSEIFDDQFSVERPDGSNFTLKIRSTKLEDSAMYFCASSDESRDYTGELFFGEGSRLTVL.